This T cell receptor (beta chain) was identified in a study of cytomegalovirus exposure and HLA in healthy donors. Study-level findings and limits: Some V segments, TRBV6-2 and TRBV6-3 among them, were indistinguishable and were therefore excluded.

With 60 Vbeta and 13 Jbeta primers, the PCR was carried out. Repertoires were generated with immunoSEQ multiplex PCR, while TCRdb's copy carries only in-frame clones and drops some. In all, the sample yields under 100,000 clones. Notes on this clone: Its antigen is not identified.

Germline V gene data show CDR1 as MNHEY and CDR2 as SVGAGI. This CDR3 region has 15 residues. Unmatched junction bases numbered 11, after V lost 5 bases and J lost 8 bases. This chain connects TRBV6-5 to TRBJ2-1; 8 nucleotides agree with TRBD2. The sequenced material came from PBMCs. The origin of this receptor is a woman between 25 and 40 years old in good health and CMV-seronegative. CDR3: CASSPSGRGSDEQFF. DNA of the CDR3: TGTGCCAGCAGTCCCAGCGGGAGAGGTTCCGATGAGCAGTTCTTC.